These 27 T cell receptor beta chains were all obtained from the same sample, sequenced in a study of cytomegalovirus exposure and HLA in healthy donors (dated by TCRdb to about 2017). Library generation was performed with the immunoSEQ multiplex PCR assay. For the multiplex PCR, a mixture combining 60 forward primers for TCR Vbeta segments and 13 reverse primers for TCR Jbeta segments was used. TCRdb stores this immuneACCESS table with in-frame sequences only. Part of the clones is absent; in the studies checked, under half of the shortfall reflects unresolved V genes, and no reason is known for the rest. The sample data list fewer than 150,000 clones, and over 65% of these were observed just once. Roughly 5% of the sample belongs to the ten largest clones. The sequencing sample was made of PBMCs. Receptor source: a woman in her twenties or thirties in good health and CMV-seropositive.

The chain is built from TRBV28 and TRBJ2-3; D may be TRBD2 (6 bases). The CDR3 spans 12 residues. Germline V gene sequence: CDR1 MDHEN, CDR2 SYDVKM. The germline V and J ends were trimmed by 5 bases and 3 bases, with 6 bases remaining between them. CDR3 nucleotides: TGTGCCAGCAGTGGAGGGACAGATACGCAGTATTTT. Translation gives CASSGGTDTQYF.

This sequence joins TRBV6-1 and TRBJ2-7; tentative D call: TRBD1 (6 bases). Germline V lookup: CDR1 MNHNS, CDR2 SASEGT. The CDR3 contains 13 residues. The V gene lost 8 bases and the J gene lost 5 bases, with 16 bases spanning the gap. The CDR3 is CASLYSGAHEQYF. The CDR3 nucleotides are TGTGCCAGCCTCTACTCAGGGGCGCACGAGCAGTACTTC.

The chain uses TRBV6-5 and TRBJ1-1; D is undetermined. The V gene lost 4 bases and the J gene lost 6 bases, with 15 bases spanning the gap. Per the germline V gene, CDR1 is MNHEY and CDR2 is SVGAGI. This CDR3 is built from 14 residues. The CDR3 loop reads CASSFSVDRAEAFF. DNA for the CDR3: TGTGCCAGCAGTTTTTCGGTCGACCGGGCTGAAGCTTTCTTT.

This chain connects TRBV9 to TRBJ2-7; TRBD1 aligns across 7 bases. The V gene end was trimmed by 3 bases and the J gene end by 0 bases; junction bases not matched to a gene: 6. CDR3 length: 15 amino acids. Per the germline V gene, CDR1 is SGDLS and CDR2 is YYNGEE. The CDR3 DNA is TGTGCCAGCAGCGAAGGCCCAGGGGGCTCCTACGAGCAGTACTTC. Protein sequence: CASSEGPGGSYEQYF.

V and J are TRBV6-1 and TRBJ1-5, with TRBD1 matching over 7 bases. CDR3 length: 15 residues. CDR1 is MNHNS and CDR2 is SASEGT in the germline V gene. J gave up 4 bases and V 4 bases, and 7 bases lay outside the gene matches. CDR3 nucleotides: TGTGCCAGCAGTGGAACGACAGGGCCTAATCAGCCCCAGCATTTT. Amino acid sequence: CASSGTTGPNQPQHF.

This clone was found once. V and J are TRBV4-2 and TRBJ2-1, with D tentatively TRBD2 (5 bases). The CDR3 consists of 17 residues. V lost 0 bases and J lost 2, with 14 bases in between. Germline loops: CDR1 LGHNA, CDR2 YNFKEQ. For the CDR3, the DNA is TGTGCCAGCAGCCAAGATAGGGTAGCGCGAACCTACAATGAGCAGTTCTTC. This sequence encodes CASSQDRVARTYNEQFF.

The rearrangement links TRBV5-1 to TRBJ2-2, with 8 bases aligning to TRBD2. The CDR3 totals 15 residues. Trimming took 4 bases from V and 1 from J; bases not matched to a gene: 3. Germline CDR1 SGHRS, CDR2 YFSETQ. The CDR3 here is CASSPSGRNTGELFF. DNA for the CDR3: TGCGCCAGCAGCCCCAGCGGGAGGAACACCGGGGAGCTGTTTTTT. The full variable domain, completed using reference TRBV5-1 and TRBJ2-2, is KAGVTQTPRYLIKTRGQQVTLSCSPISGHRSVSWYQQTPGQGLQFLFEYFSETQRNKGNFPGRFSGRQFSNSRSEMNVSTLELGDSALYLCASSPSGRNTGELFFGEGSRLTVL.

The chain combines TRBV6-6 with TRBJ2-3, with TRBD2 identical over 8 bases. This CDR3 comprises 15 residues. V lost 6 bases and J lost 1; bases outside the gene matches: 6. Germline lookup yields CDR1 MNHNY and CDR2 SVGAGI (reference sequence). The CDR3 nucleotides read TGTGCCAGCAGAGATAAAGCGGGGGGCACAGATACGCAGTATTTT. Its translation: CASRDKAGGTDTQYF.

V and J are TRBV29-1 and TRBJ2-3; 8 bases align to TRBD1. CDR3 size: 13 residues. Germline V lookup: CDR1 SQVTM, CDR2 ANQGSEA. V was pared by 6 bases and J by 2 bases, with 4 bases of the junction left unmatched. In DNA form, the CDR3 reads TGCAGCGTCCGACAGGGGAACACAGATACGCAGTATTTT. It yields the protein CSVRQGNTDTQYF.

The CDR3 sequence: CASSDFRDRGGYTF. CDR3 DNA sequence: TGTGCCAGCAGTGATTTCCGGGACAGGGGCGGCTACACCTTC. This chain links TRBV25-1 with TRBJ1-2; 10 bases align to TRBD1. The ends lost 3 bases at V and 8 bases at J; junction bases unmatched: 6. There are 14 residues in the CDR3. CDR1 and CDR2 from the germline V gene are MGHDK and SYGVNS.

The chain links TRBV10-3 to TRBJ1-5, with D possibly TRBD1 on 5 matching bases. Looked up from germline, CDR1 is ENHRY and CDR2 is SYGVKD. The V end was cut by 2 bases, the J end by 0 bases, with 23 bases between. This CDR3 spans 20 amino acids. The CDR3: CAISEGPGDIWGYSNQPQHF. The CDR3 region has the DNA TGTGCCATCAGTGAGGGCCCGGGAGATATTTGGGGCTATAGCAATCAGCCCCAGCATTTT.

The chain uses TRBV2 and TRBJ2-7; TRBD1 matches 7 bases. This CDR3 contains 19 residues. Germline CDR1 is SNHLY and CDR2 is FYNNEI. With 5 bases clipped from V and 1 base from J, the junction kept 20 bases outside the gene matches. The CDR3 DNA follows: TGTGCCAGCAGTCCGACTAAGGGGGACAGTAGCTTCTCTTCCTACGAGCAGTACTTC. It codes for CASSPTKGDSSFSSYEQYF.

About this clone: A junction boundary mismatches the germline segment, possibly from a read error. V usage is TRBV7-9 and J usage is TRBJ2-5, with D tentatively TRBD2 (6 bases). The CDR3 totals 13 residues. CDR1 and CDR2 from the germline V gene are SEHNR and FQNEAQ (reference sequence). The CDR3 spells CSSIATGGETQYF. CDR3 bases: TGTTCCAGCATAGCCACCGGGGGAGAGACCCAGTACTTC.

The chain recombines TRBV19 with TRBJ2-5; 14 positions agree with TRBD2. Near its end, the DNA agrees better with TRBJ2-7, so the J call may be wrong. CDR3 length: 15 residues. Germline lookup yields CDR1 LNHDA and CDR2 SQIVND (reference sequence). The CDR3 nucleotides are TGTGCCATAGGGACTAGCGGGAGTGGGGCCGACGAGCAGTACTTC. This translates into CAIGTSGSGADEQYF.

CDR3 DNA: TGTGCCAGCAGCCAAACCCCGGGACAGGACTTATCCTACGAGCAGTACTTC. Amino acids: CASSQTPGQDLSYEQYF. The rearrangement links TRBV13 to TRBJ2-7; 8 positions agree with TRBD1. Germline V gives CDR1 PRHDT, CDR2 FYEKMQ (reference sequence). Trimming removed 5 bases from V and 1 base from J; junction bases left unmatched: 13. CDR3 length equals 17 residues.

The V call is TRBV7-6, the J call TRBJ2-7, with a possible D match to TRBD2 (5 bases). The CDR3 totals 13 residues. Germline V gives CDR1 SGHVS, CDR2 FNYEAQ. Trimming shortened V by 5 bases and J by 3 bases, and 11 bases separated the two germline ends. The CDR3 spells CASSPHDYYEQYF. The CDR3 DNA reads TGTGCCAGCAGCCCCCACGACTACTACGAGCAGTACTTC.

This clone occurred a few times. V gene TRBV30 combines with J gene TRBJ2-1; TRBD2 might be the D (7 bases). The ends were cut back, 2 bases at V and 9 bases at J, with 14 bases in the middle. In germline, CDR1 is GTSNPN, CDR2 SVGIG (reference sequence). There are 13 residues in the CDR3. This CDR3 is CAWSLGGPFEQFF. Here the CDR3 DNA reads TGTGCCTGGAGTTTGGGGGGGCCGTTTGAGCAGTTCTTC. Together with reference TRBV30 and TRBJ2-1, the CDR3 gives the full variable domain: SQTIHQWPATLVQPVGSPLSLECTVEGTSNPNLYWYRQAAGRGLQLLFYSVGIGQISSEVPQNLSASRPQDRQFILSSKKLLLSDSGFYLCAWSLGGPFEQFFGPGTRLTVL.

This clone has only one observation. The chain is built from TRBV4-1 and TRBJ2-7, with D possibly being TRBD2 (5 bases). V was pared by 0 bases and J by 4 bases, with 16 bases between. Germline V CDR1 and CDR2: MGHRA, YSYEKL. The CDR3 is 16 residues long. In nucleotides, the CDR3 is TGCGCCAGCAGCCAAGAGAAAACAGAGGGTTATTACGAGCAGTACTTC. This translates into CASSQEKTEGYYEQYF.

This clone was seen once. The chain uses TRBV4-1 and TRBJ2-2; maybe TRBD1 (6 bases). The CDR3 covers 19 residues. Germline-derived CDR1 and CDR2 are MGHRA and YSYEKL. The V and J ends lost 1 base and 4 bases respectively, with 22 bases between them. CDR3 DNA sequence: TGCGCCAGCAGCCAAGTTGGGGTCTTCGGAGACAGGTCCACCGGGGAGCTGTTTTTT. It translates to CASSQVGVFGDRSTGELFF.

The chain is built from TRBV19 and TRBJ1-2, with no clear D. Germline V gives CDR1 LNHDA, CDR2 SQIVND (reference sequence). This CDR3 contains 14 residues. V lost 6 bases to trimming and J lost 1 base, with 12 bases between them. This CDR3 is CASREKEDNYGYTF. The CDR3 coding sequence is TGTGCCAGTAGGGAGAAAGAAGATAACTATGGCTACACCTTC.

The V and J genes are TRBV4-2 and TRBJ2-2; 10 nucleotides agree with TRBD2. Losses at the gene ends were 0 bases for V and 0 bases for J; bases not matched to a gene: 4. From germline, CDR1 is LGHNA and CDR2 YNFKEQ. The CDR3 spans 18 residues. This CDR3 reads CASSQDASGGSNTGELFF. As DNA, the CDR3 is TGTGCCAGCAGCCAAGATGCTAGCGGGGGATCGAACACCGGGGAGCTGTTTTTT.

Regarding this clone: At one boundary the junction diverges from the germline segment, which might be a read error. V gene TRBV5-1 combines with J gene TRBJ2-7; 9 bases are a match to TRBD2. The germline V gene has CDR1 SGHRS and CDR2 YFSETQ. The CDR3 is 15 amino acids. The CDR3 loop is CVSSLVVAGAYEQYF. The CDR3 nucleotides are TGCGTCAGCAGCTTGGTGGTAGCGGGAGCCTACGAGCAGTACTTC. Combining the CDR3 with reference TRBV5-1 and TRBJ2-7 gives the whole variable domain KAGVTQTPRYLIKTRGQQVTLSCSPISGHRSVSWYQQTPGQGLQFLFEYFSETQRNKGNFPGRFSGRQFSNSRSEMNVSTLELGDSALYLCVSSLVVAGAYEQYFGPGTRLTVT.

V is TRBV5-1 and J is TRBJ2-3; 13 bases line up with TRBD2. The J segment lost 0 bases and the V segment lost 4 bases, leaving 5 bases of the junction unmatched. Germline lookup yields CDR1 SGHRS and CDR2 YFSETQ. The CDR3 has 17 amino acids. The CDR3 region has the DNA TGCGCCAGCAGCCCAGGGACTAGCGGGACTAGCACAGATACGCAGTATTTT. This codes for CASSPGTSGTSTDTQYF.

The chain combines TRBV4-1 with TRBJ2-1, with TRBD2 matching over 10 bases. The CDR3 consists of 16 residues. The V and J ends lost 1 base and 3 bases, in that order; junction bases with no gene match: 3. CDR1 MGHRA and CDR2 YSYEKL come from the germline V gene. The CDR3, as DNA: TGCGCCAGCAGCCAAGCGAGCGGGGGGGACTACAATGAGCAGTTCTTC. Translated, it gives CASSQASGGDYNEQFF.

The chain has TRBV6-5 and TRBJ2-7; TRBD2 matches at 8 bases. CDR1 and CDR2 from the germline V gene are MNHEY and SVGAGI. The ends lost 0 bases at V and 3 bases at J; junction bases unmatched: 1. The CDR3 has 14 amino acids. CDR3 residues: CASSYSGGVYEQYF. The CDR3 DNA follows: TGTGCCAGCAGTTACTCCGGGGGGGTCTACGAGCAGTACTTC.

V and J are TRBV11-3 and TRBJ2-1; 11 nucleotides line up with TRBD2. There are 16 residues in the CDR3. Unmatched junction bases numbered 8, after V lost 5 bases and J lost 5 bases. Germline-derived CDR1 and CDR2 are SGHNT and YENEEA. The CDR3: CASSPIAGGGDNEQFF. The DNA for the CDR3 is TGTGCCAGCAGCCCCATAGCGGGAGGGGGGGACAATGAGCAGTTCTTC.

V is TRBV4-1 and J is TRBJ2-1, with 7 bases matching TRBD2. CDR1 MGHRA and CDR2 YSYEKL come from the germline V gene. With 4 bases clipped from V and 8 bases from J, the junction kept 8 bases outside the gene matches. CDR3 length: 14 residues. CDR3 loop: CASSLGGSSDEQFF. The CDR3, as DNA: TGCGCCAGCAGCCTGGGCGGGAGCAGCGATGAGCAGTTCTTC.